What follows describes a single T cell receptor (beta chain). In its sample, this clone was seen a few times. The target of this receptor is not known. The input lacks base qualities; no much larger clone sits a single base away. TCRbeta CDR3 regions were amplified from genomic DNA using the immunoSEQ Assay, a bias-controlled multiplex PCR. As for the original processing: Within the assay, amplification of reference gene primers was used to estimate how many nucleated cells each sample contained. Sequence reads were collapsed and filtered to measure the absolute abundance of every unique TCRbeta CDR3 rearrangement. For each sample, productive Simpson clonality was calculated as the square root of Simpson's diversity index across productive rearrangements. TCRdb retrieved this table from immuneACCESS and kept in-frame rearrangements only. Not all clones are present; in checked studies, unresolved V genes account for under half, and no reason is known for the remainder. The V and J calls and clone size come from that table; D and trimming were worked out from the DNA. The sample records around 84,000 clones, around 82% of which are singletons. Roughly a third of the sample lies in the top ten.

The data stem from a study of blood T cell repertoires in COVID-19 (dated by TCRdb to 2020 to 2022). For the wider study: Collaborator samples came from the United States, Italy and Spain and covered acute and convalescent phases of COVID-19. The prospective study material was composed of cDNA or gDNA derived from T cells, B-cell-depleted T cells, or PBMCs. The dataset comprised deeply sampled blood TCRbeta repertoires from subjects exposed to, actively infected with, or recovered from COVID-19. The repertoires were made available in a free public database intended to serve as a resource for research on the immune response to SARS-CoV-2. The samples were drawn from two sources: the first 160 participants of the ongoing ImmuneRACE study, and 1,200 or so subjects contributed by 6 global collaborators. Nearly every sample came with metadata listing a de-identified subject ID, COVID-19 status, age in years and sex. Where available, HLA class I and class II types were obtained from metadata supplied by the sample provider rather than from assay-based typing.

In Seattle, one collaborating source enrolled patients while the infection was active and tracked those patients longitudinally over the course of disease. Collaborating institutions collected whole blood in K2EDTA tubes following their own protocols. For TCRbeta analysis, collaborators shipped samples as frozen whole blood, isolated PBMCs, or DNA extracted from either of those sample types. Beyond this particular receptor, the publication reports: How much clinical and demographic metadata was included differed by source and by participant, and the metadata was provided uncurated.

The CDR3 goes from the cysteine to the phenylalanine over 13 residues. The sequence is cut down to CDR3 DNA, 39 bases in frame from base 1. Reading the germline V gene gives CDR1 SGHTA and CDR2 FQGTGA. Trimming removed 3 bases from V and 1 base from J, leaving 6 bases between the germline ends. The TCR originated in a man aged 55 to 70 with COVID-19, enrolled during active disease. Rearrangement joined TRBV7-3 to TRBJ2-5; no D gene can be assigned with confidence. The sample taken for sequencing was peripheral blood. The nucleotide sequence reads as follows: TGTGCCAGCAGCTTGCAGGCCCAAGAGACCCAGTACTTC. Translated, this gives CASSLQAQETQYF.